The source of this T cell receptor beta chain is a study of human T cells and chemical hapten exposure. Time point meaning: patch test 1, 2 weeks after DPC sensitization. Documented treatment: therapeutic diphenylcyclopropenone sensitization with weekly scalp DPC. One entry per CDR3 protein results from TCRdb running MiXCR on the RACE reads. The sample yields some 400,000 distinct CDR3 sequences, approximately 4.4% seen once. The V gene lost 0 bases and the J gene lost 0 bases, with 8 bases spanning the gap. This CDR3 has 15 amino acids. CDR1 MNHEY and CDR2 SVGEGT come from the germline V gene. This clonotype was seen a few times. The antigen is not known. Study-wide results and caveats: Compared to controls, expanded TCRs made significantly more large clusters of similar CDR3s.

The chain employs TRBV6-2 or TRBV6-3 and TRBJ1-1, with no clear D. This TCR was recovered from a woman aged 45-65 years with alopecia areata. Some clones in this sample may be carry-over from other donors' samples. Sequencing used whole blood, obtained in connection with sensitization to the hapten diphenylcyclopropenone (DPC). CDR3 amino acids: CASSYSKLLNTEAFF. In DNA, the CDR3 is TGTGCCAGCAGTTACTCGAAACTCTTGAACACTGAAGCTTTCTTT.